The clone carrying this T cell receptor beta chain appeared a few times. What it binds is not known. It was with 60 Vbeta and 13 Jbeta primers that the PCR ran. The repertoire was sequenced with immunoSEQ multiplex PCR; TCRdb's copy has only in-frame clones and lacks some. The sample holds under 200,000 clones, approximately 81% seen once. These data originate in a study of cytomegalovirus exposure and HLA in healthy donors. Study conclusions and caveats: In vitro checks showed that a few CMV-associated chains really do target CMV antigens.

The TCR comes from a boy aged 2 to 10 in good health and CMV-seronegative. The sequencing sample was made of PBMCs.

This CDR3 reads CASSEYRESGPQHF. In DNA form, the CDR3 reads TGTGCCAGCAGTGAATACCGTGAATCAGGGCCCCAGCATTTT. The chain recombines TRBV2 with TRBJ1-5; D is unresolved. V shed 2 bases and J shed 9 bases, with 14 bases lying between them. There are 14 residues in the CDR3. Germline V gene lookup returns CDR1 SNHLY and CDR2 FYNNEI.